The next 28 T cell receptor beta chains were all read from a single sample in a study of OX40 agonist ivuxolimab in advanced cancers. The protocol was immunoSEQ multiplex PCR, while the TCRdb copy is restricted to in-frame clones and leaves out a portion. This sample carries some 100,000 clones, just over 90% of them seen once, and the ten largest clones take 0.31%. The material was CD4+ or CD8+ T cells sorted from blood, obtained in a trial of the OX40 agonist ivuxolimab. The receptors here all came from an adult with an advanced solid tumor such as melanoma, head and neck, liver or kidney cancer.

This chain uses TRBV28 with TRBJ1-4; 9 bases align to TRBD1. J was trimmed by 3 bases and V by 6 bases; bases with no gene match: 8. The CDR3 consists of 16 residues. CDR1 and CDR2 (germline): MDHEN, SYDVKM. DNA for the CDR3: TGTGCCAGCAGCCCTCGGGACAGGGTCTCTAATGAAAAACTGTTTTTT. Translated: CASSPRDRVSNEKLFF.

This chain connects TRBV30 to TRBJ2-1, with 9 bases identical to TRBD2. Germline loops: CDR1 GTSNPN, CDR2 SVGIG (reference sequence). The CDR3 sequence is 14 residues long. The V and J ends lost 8 bases and 4 bases, in that order; junction bases with no gene match: 9. CDR3 DNA: TGTGCCAATGGGGCGGGAGGGAGGTACAATGAGCAGTTCTTC. It is translated as CANGAGGRYNEQFF.

In nucleotides, the CDR3 is TGCGCCAGCAGTTACACTACACCTTCCGAAAAACTGTTTTTT. Translation gives CASSYTTPSEKLFF. V and J are TRBV5-1 and TRBJ1-4, with unresolved D. V was clipped by 5 bases and J by 8 bases, with 16 bases between them. This CDR3 has 14 residues. Germline CDR1 and CDR2: SGHRS and YFSETQ.

The chain recombines TRBV28 with TRBJ2-1; 9 nucleotides match TRBD1. This CDR3 contains 15 residues. Losses at the gene ends were 6 bases for V and 10 bases for J; bases not matched to a gene: 13. Per germline, CDR1 MDHEN and CDR2 SYDVKM. The CDR3 here is CASSRPGQGSGEQFF. CDR3 coding DNA: TGTGCCAGCAGCCGACCGGGACAGGGCTCTGGGGAGCAGTTCTTC.

As for this clone: Other DNA sequences in this sample translate to the same CDR3. CDR3: CASSLRGEKLFF. CDR3 nucleotides: TGTGCCAGCAGTTTAAGGGGCGAAAAACTGTTTTTT. The J gene is TRBJ1-4, the V gene TRBV28; D is possibly TRBD1 (5 bases). Germline loops: CDR1 MDHEN, CDR2 SYDVKM. With 2 bases removed from V and 8 bases from J, the gap between germline ends came to 6 bases. The CDR3 totals 12 residues.

The V gene is TRBV27, the J gene TRBJ2-5; D unclear. The CDR3 is 11 amino acids. Trimming took 10 bases from V and 6 from J, leaving 12 bases between them. CDR1 is MNHEY and CDR2 is SMNVEV in the germline V gene (reference sequence). The CDR3 spells CATRGAQTQYF. The CDR3 DNA reads as TGTGCCACCAGAGGTGCGCAGACCCAGTACTTC.

V usage is TRBV7-9 and J usage is TRBJ2-2; 9 bases match TRBD2. V was clipped by 0 bases and J by 5 bases; unmatched bases: 4. Per germline, CDR1 SEHNR and CDR2 FQNEAQ (reference sequence). The CDR3 is made up of 16 amino acids. CDR3 amino acids: CASSLASGRLTGELFF. CDR3 DNA: TGTGCCAGCAGCTTAGCCAGCGGGAGGTTAACCGGGGAGCTGTTTTTT.

V gene TRBV27 combines with J gene TRBJ2-7; 7 nucleotides line up with TRBD2. The germline CDR1 and CDR2 sequences are MNHEY and SMNVEV (reference sequence). The CDR3 runs to 16 residues. J was trimmed by 0 bases and V by 7 bases; bases with no gene match: 12. Here the CDR3 DNA reads TGTGCCAGCAAGTCTTATTCCGGGAGGCCCTCCTACGAGCAGTACTTC. Translated: CASKSYSGRPSYEQYF.

The V gene is TRBV7-2, the J gene TRBJ2-7; D is uncertain. The length of the CDR3 is 14 residues. Per the germline V gene, CDR1 is SGHTA and CDR2 is FQGNSA. V gave up 1 base and J gave up 4 bases, with 11 bases separating them. CDR3 in amino acids: CASSLEGLGYEQYF. CDR3 DNA sequence: TGTGCCAGCAGCTTAGAGGGCCTAGGGTACGAGCAGTACTTC.

CDR3 sequence reads: CASSFKTSGYNEQFF. The CDR3 DNA is TGTGCCAGCAGCTTCAAGACTAGCGGCTACAATGAGCAGTTCTTC. The chain combines TRBV11-2 with TRBJ2-1, with 9 bases matching TRBD2. This CDR3 is built from 15 residues. CDR1 is SGHAT and CDR2 is FQNNGV in the germline V gene. V dropped 3 bases and J dropped 3; count of bases not matched to a gene: 3.

This chain links TRBV4-2 with TRBJ2-1; 8 positions match TRBD1. The germline V gene encodes CDR1 LGHNA and CDR2 YNFKEQ. This CDR3 has 17 residues. V lost 3 bases, J lost 0 bases, and 7 bases stayed unmatched. The CDR3 DNA follows: TGTGCCAGCAGCCAGTCGCCGGGACAGGACTCCTACAATGAGCAGTTCTTC. Translated, it gives CASSQSPGQDSYNEQFF.

This clone was seen only a few times. This chain links TRBV11-1 with TRBJ2-7, with D perhaps matching TRBD1 or TRBD2 (5 bases each). This CDR3 contains 15 residues. Germline CDR1 reads SGHAT; CDR2 reads FQDESV (reference sequence). V gave up 3 bases and J gave up 1 base, with 13 bases separating them. Here the CDR3 DNA reads TGTGCCAGCAGCTTGGGACGCATCTCTTCCTACGAGCAGTACTTC. This translates into CASSLGRISSYEQYF.

The V gene is TRBV5-6, the J gene TRBJ1-1; D unclear. V lost 1 base and J lost 8, with 12 bases in between. The CDR3 consists of 13 residues. The germline V gene encodes CDR1 SGHDT and CDR2 YYEEEE. The CDR3 bases are TGTGCCAGCAGCTTGAGCTCCGTGGGAGAAGCTTTCTTT. Its translation is CASSLSSVGEAFF.

The chain uses TRBV2 and TRBJ2-1; D call uncertain. Trimming pared 2 bases from V and 6 bases from J, leaving 11 bases between. Germline V gene lookup returns CDR1 SNHLY and CDR2 FYNNEI. The CDR3 runs 14 residues. The chain's CDR3 is CASSELTVVNEQFF. CDR3 DNA sequence: TGTGCCAGCAGTGAATTAACAGTCGTCAATGAGCAGTTCTTC. The full variable domain, with the rest looked up from reference TRBV2 and TRBJ2-1, is EPEVTQTPSHQVTQMGQEVILRCVPISNHLYFYWYRQILGQKVEFLVSFYNNEISEKSEIFDDQFSVERPDGSNFTLKIRSTKLEDSAMYFCASSELTVVNEQFFGPGTRLTVL.

CDR3 protein: CASNSGTGNEKLFF. The CDR3 DNA follows: TGTGCCAGCAACTCCGGGACGGGAAATGAAAAACTGTTTTTT. The rearrangement joins TRBV28 to TRBJ1-4; maybe TRBD1 (5 bases). Trimming shortened V by 7 bases and J by 5 bases, and 14 bases separated the two germline ends. The V gene's germline CDR1 is MDHEN and CDR2 SYDVKM. The CDR3 has 14 residues.

The V and J genes are TRBV28 and TRBJ2-3, with 7 bases fitting TRBD2. Germline V gene lookup returns CDR1 MDHEN and CDR2 SYDVKM. This CDR3 region has 15 residues. The trim removed 7 bases at V and 3 bases at J, leaving 10 bases unmatched. CDR3: CASIPAGIYTDTQYF. CDR3 in DNA: TGTGCCAGCATACCAGCGGGAATCTATACAGATACGCAGTATTTT.

This rearrangement joins TRBV28 to TRBJ2-1; D call uncertain. The CDR3 spans 11 residues. CDR1 and CDR2 (germline): MDHEN, SYDVKM. V lost 8 bases and J lost 7, with 9 bases in between. The CDR3 nucleotides are TGTGCCAGCTTAAGGGTGAATGAGCAGTTCTTC. This sequence encodes CASLRVNEQFF.

This sequence joins TRBV27 and TRBJ2-1, with D hard to call. Per the germline V gene, CDR1 is MNHEY and CDR2 is SMNVEV (reference sequence). V was cut by 4 bases and J by 6 bases, with 4 bases left in between. This CDR3 comprises 11 residues. The CDR3 nucleotides are TGTGCCAGCAGTTCCCCCAATGAGCAGTTCTTC. Amino acids: CASSSPNEQFF.

V usage is TRBV6-5 and J usage is TRBJ2-2, with D possibly matching TRBD1 (6 bases). The CDR3 contains 14 residues. Trimming took 5 bases from V and 6 from J, leaving 13 bases between them. Germline-derived CDR1 and CDR2 are MNHEY and SVGAGI. The CDR3: CASSHNRASGELFF. In DNA form, the CDR3 reads TGTGCCAGCAGTCATAACAGGGCTTCCGGGGAGCTGTTTTTT.

The rearrangement uses TRBV5-1 and TRBJ2-5; TRBD2 aligns across 10 bases. CDR3 length: 16 residues. Germline V gene lookup returns CDR1 SGHRS and CDR2 YFSETQ. The J segment lost 5 bases and the V segment lost 2 bases, leaving 9 bases of the junction unmatched. CDR3 in amino acids: CASSFGAGGPWETQYF. In DNA, the CDR3 is TGCGCCAGCAGCTTTGGAGCGGGAGGGCCGTGGGAGACCCAGTACTTC.

The chain employs TRBV4-1 and TRBJ1-4; 12 bases are a match to TRBD1. V dropped 6 bases and J dropped 8; count of bases not matched to a gene: 13. Germline loops: CDR1 MGHRA, CDR2 YSYEKL. The CDR3 sequence is 17 residues long. The CDR3 here is CASSAGTGGFLGEKLFF. Written as DNA, the CDR3 is TGCGCCAGCAGTGCCGGGACAGGGGGCTTCTTGGGAGAAAAACTGTTTTTT.

This chain joins TRBV2 and TRBJ2-7; D not resolved. The V gene's germline CDR1 is SNHLY and CDR2 FYNNEI. V was pared by 4 bases and J by 0 bases, with 10 bases between. This CDR3 region has 14 residues. CDR3 protein: CASSVIQSSYEQYF. The CDR3 bases are TGTGCCAGCAGTGTAATACAGAGCTCCTACGAGCAGTACTTC.

This chain joins TRBV29-1 and TRBJ2-5, with D possibly TRBD1 on 6 matching bases. The DNA end lines up better with TRBJ2-7; the J call may be wrong. The CDR3 covers 12 residues. The germline V gene encodes CDR1 SQVTM and CDR2 ANQGSEA. The CDR3 spells CSVESGEYEQYF. CDR3 DNA: TGCAGCGTTGAGTCAGGGGAGTACGAGCAGTACTTC.

This clone was recorded once. The chain is built from TRBV5-1 and TRBJ2-2; 12 positions match TRBD1. Germline assignment: CDR1 SGHRS and CDR2 YFSETQ. The CDR3 totals 16 residues. With 3 bases clipped from V and 6 bases from J, the junction kept 6 bases outside the gene matches. The CDR3 loop is CASSSSGTGGSGELFF. The CDR3 bases are TGCGCCAGCAGCTCGTCCGGGACAGGGGGCTCCGGGGAGCTGTTTTTT.

This clone appeared once. The chain combines TRBV5-4 with TRBJ2-7; 10 nucleotides agree with TRBD2. There are 15 residues in the CDR3. The trim removed 5 bases at V and 2 bases at J, leaving 7 bases unmatched. Looked up from germline, CDR1 is SGHNT and CDR2 is YYREEE (reference sequence). CDR3 loop: CASSPGTSAAYEQYF. The CDR3 DNA sequence: TGTGCCAGCAGTCCCGGGACTAGCGCCGCCTACGAGCAGTACTTC.

The V and J genes are TRBV28 and TRBJ1-4; D unclear. The CDR3 is 16 residues long. Germline CDR1 reads MDHEN; CDR2 reads SYDVKM. The V gene lost 2 bases and the J gene lost 0 bases, with 10 bases spanning the gap. The CDR3 loop reads CASSLLPSATNEKLFF. CDR3 DNA sequence: TGTGCCAGCAGTTTACTCCCAAGTGCAACTAATGAAAAACTGTTTTTT.

The J gene is TRBJ2-3, the V gene TRBV15, with 8 bases that match TRBD2. V shed 1 base, J shed 1 base, and the junction held 7 bases outside the gene matches. The germline V gene encodes CDR1 LNHNV and CDR2 YYDKDF (reference sequence). This CDR3 has 17 residues. In nucleotides, the CDR3 is TGTGCCACCAGCAGAGCTCAACTAGCGGTGCGCACAGATACGCAGTATTTT. This sequence encodes CATSRAQLAVRTDTQYF.

The chain's CDR3 is CASESTDTQYF. The CDR3 coding sequence is TGTGCCAGCGAATCCACAGATACGCAGTATTTT. The J gene is TRBJ2-3, the V gene TRBV28; D not certain. This CDR3 has 11 amino acids. The V gene lost 8 bases and the J gene lost 2 bases, with 5 bases spanning the gap. Germline V gives CDR1 MDHEN, CDR2 SYDVKM.